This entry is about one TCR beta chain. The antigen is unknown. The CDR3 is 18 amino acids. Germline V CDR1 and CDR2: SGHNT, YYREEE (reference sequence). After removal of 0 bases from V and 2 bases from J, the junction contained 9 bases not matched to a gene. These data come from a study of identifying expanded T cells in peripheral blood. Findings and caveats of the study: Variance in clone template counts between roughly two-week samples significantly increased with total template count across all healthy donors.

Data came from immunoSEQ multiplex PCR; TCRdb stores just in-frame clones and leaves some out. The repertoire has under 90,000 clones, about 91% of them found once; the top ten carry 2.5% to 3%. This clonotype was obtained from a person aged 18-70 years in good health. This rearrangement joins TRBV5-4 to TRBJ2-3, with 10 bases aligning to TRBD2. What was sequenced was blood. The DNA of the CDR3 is TGTGCCAGCAGCTTGGTGGGGGCCGGGACTAGCGTCACAGATACGCAGTATTTT. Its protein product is CASSLVGAGTSVTDTQYF.